This T cell receptor beta chain was sequenced for a study of CD8 T cells in Susac syndrome. Study background: At blood draw, Susac syndrome patients were therapy-naive, on corticosteroids, or on intravenous immunoglobulin alone.

V lost 1 base to trimming and J lost 3 bases, with 10 bases between them. This CDR3 comprises 14 residues. The germline gives CDR1 LGHDT, CDR2 YNNKEL (reference sequence). Random-hexamer reverse transcription was applied to roughly 0.5 to 1 ug RNA. Coverage of TCR beta CDR3 amplification by immunoSEQ multiplex PCR extended to 54 Vbeta and 13 Jbeta. One entry per CDR3 protein, called by TCRdb with MiXCR from the immunoSEQ multiplex PCR reads. This table has under 95,000 distinct CDR3 sequences, 85% to 95% appearing once. The receptor was derived from a human donor with Susac syndrome. The V call is TRBV3-1, the J call TRBJ2-7; D possibly corresponds to TRBD1 (6 bases). Sequencing was done on a sample of CD8+ T cells from PBMCs. The CDR3 nucleotides read TGTGCCAGCAGCCAAGTACCCAGGGGCTACGAGCAGTACTTC. The encoded protein is CASSQVPRGYEQYF.